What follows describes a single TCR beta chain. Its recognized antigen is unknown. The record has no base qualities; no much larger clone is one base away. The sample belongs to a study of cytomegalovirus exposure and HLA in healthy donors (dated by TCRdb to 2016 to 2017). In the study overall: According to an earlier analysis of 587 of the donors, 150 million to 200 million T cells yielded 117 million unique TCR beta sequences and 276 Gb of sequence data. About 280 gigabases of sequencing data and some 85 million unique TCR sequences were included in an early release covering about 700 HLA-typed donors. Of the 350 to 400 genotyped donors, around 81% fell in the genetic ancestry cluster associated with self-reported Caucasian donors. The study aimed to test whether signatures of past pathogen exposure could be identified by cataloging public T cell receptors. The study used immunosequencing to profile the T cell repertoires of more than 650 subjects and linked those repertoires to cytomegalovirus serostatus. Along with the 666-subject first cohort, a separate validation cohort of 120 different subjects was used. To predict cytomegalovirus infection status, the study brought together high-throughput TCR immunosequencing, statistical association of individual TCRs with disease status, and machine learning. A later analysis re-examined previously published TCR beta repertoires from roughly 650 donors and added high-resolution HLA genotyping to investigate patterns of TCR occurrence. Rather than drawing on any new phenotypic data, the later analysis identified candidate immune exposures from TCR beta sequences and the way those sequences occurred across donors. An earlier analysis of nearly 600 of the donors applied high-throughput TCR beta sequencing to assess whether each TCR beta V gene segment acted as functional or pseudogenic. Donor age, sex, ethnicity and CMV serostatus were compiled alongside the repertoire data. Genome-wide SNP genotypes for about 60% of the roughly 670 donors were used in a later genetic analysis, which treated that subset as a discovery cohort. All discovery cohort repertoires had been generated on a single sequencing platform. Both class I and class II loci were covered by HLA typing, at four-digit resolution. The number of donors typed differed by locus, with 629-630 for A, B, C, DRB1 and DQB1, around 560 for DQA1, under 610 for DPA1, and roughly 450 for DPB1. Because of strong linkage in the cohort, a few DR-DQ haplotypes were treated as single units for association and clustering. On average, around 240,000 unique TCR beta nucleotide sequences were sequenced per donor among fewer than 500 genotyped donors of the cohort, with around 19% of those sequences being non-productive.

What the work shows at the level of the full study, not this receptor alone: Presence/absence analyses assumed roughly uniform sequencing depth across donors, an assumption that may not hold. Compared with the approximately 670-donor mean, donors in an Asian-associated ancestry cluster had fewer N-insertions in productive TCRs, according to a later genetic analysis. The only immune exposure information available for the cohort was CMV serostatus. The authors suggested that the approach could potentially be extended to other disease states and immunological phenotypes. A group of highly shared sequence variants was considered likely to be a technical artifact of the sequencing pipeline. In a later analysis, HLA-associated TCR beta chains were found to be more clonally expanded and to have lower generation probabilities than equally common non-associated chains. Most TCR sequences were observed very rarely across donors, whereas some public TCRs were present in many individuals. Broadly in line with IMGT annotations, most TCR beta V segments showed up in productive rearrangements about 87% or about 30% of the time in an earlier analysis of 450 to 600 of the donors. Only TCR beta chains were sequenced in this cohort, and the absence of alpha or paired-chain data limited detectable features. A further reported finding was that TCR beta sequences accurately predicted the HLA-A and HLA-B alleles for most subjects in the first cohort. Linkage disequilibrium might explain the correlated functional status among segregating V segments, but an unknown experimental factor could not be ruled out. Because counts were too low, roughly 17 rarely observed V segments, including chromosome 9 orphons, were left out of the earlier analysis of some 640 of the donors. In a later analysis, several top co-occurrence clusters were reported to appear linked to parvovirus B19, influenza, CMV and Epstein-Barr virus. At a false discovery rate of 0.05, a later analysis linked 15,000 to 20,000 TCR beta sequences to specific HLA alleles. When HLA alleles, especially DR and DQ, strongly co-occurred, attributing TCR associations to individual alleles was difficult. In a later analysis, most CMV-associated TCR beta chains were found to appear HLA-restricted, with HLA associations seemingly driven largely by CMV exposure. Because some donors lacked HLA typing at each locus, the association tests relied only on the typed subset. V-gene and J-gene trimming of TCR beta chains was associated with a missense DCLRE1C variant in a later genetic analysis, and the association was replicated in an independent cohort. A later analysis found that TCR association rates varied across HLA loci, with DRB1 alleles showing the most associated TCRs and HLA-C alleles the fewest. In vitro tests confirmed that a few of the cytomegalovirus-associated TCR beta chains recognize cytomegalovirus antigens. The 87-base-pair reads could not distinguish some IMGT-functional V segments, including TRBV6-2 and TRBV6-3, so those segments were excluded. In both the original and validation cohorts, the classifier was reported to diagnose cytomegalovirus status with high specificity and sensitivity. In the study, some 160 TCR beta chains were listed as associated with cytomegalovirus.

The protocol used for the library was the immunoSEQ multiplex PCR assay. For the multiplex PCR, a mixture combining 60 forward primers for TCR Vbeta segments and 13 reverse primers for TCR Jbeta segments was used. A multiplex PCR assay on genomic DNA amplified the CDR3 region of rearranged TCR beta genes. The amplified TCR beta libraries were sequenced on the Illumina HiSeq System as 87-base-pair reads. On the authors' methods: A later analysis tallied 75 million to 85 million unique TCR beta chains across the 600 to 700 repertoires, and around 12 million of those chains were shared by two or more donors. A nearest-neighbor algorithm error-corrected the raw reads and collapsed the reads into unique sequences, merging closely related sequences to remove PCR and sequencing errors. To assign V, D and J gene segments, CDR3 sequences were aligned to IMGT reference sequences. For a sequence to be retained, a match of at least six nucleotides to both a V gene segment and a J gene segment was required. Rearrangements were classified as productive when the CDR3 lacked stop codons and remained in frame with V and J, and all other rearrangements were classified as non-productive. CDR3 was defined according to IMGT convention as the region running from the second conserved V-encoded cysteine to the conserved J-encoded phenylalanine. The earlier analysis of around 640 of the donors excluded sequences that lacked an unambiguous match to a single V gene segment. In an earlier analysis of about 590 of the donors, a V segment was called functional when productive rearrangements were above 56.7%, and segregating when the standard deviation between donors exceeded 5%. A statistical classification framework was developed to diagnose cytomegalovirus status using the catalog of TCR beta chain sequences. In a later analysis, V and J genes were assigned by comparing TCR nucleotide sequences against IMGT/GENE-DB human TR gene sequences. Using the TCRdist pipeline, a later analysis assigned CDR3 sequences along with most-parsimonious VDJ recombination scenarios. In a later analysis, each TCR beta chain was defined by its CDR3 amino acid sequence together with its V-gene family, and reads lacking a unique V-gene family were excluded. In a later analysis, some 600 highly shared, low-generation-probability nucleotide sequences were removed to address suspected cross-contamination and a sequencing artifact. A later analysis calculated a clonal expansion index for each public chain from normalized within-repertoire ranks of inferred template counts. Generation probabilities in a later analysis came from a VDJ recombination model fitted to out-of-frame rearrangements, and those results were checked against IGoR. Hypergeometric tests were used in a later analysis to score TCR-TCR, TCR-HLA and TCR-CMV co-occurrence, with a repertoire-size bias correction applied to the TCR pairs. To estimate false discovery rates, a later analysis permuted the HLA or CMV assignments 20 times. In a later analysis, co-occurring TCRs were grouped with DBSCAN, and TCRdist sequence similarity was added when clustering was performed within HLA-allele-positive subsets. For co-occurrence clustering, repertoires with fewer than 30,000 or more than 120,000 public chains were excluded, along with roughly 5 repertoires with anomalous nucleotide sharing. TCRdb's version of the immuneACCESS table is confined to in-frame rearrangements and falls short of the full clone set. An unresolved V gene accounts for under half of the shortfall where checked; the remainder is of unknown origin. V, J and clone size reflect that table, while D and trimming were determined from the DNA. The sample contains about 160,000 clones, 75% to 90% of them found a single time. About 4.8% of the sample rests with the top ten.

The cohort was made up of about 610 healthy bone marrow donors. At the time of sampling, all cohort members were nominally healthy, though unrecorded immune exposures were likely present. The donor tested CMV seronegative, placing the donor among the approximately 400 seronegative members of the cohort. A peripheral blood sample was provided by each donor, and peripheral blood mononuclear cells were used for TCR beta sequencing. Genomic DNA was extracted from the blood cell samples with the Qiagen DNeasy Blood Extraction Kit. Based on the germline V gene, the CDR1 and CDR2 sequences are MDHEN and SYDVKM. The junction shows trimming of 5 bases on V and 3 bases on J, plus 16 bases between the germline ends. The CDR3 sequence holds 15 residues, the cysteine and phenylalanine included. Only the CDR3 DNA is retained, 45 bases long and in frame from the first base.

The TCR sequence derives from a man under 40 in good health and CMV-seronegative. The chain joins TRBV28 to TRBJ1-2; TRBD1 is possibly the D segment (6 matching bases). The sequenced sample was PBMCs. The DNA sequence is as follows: TGTGCCAGCAGTCTCAATCAGGGGAGGGACTATGGCTACACCTTC. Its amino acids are CASSLNQGRDYGYTF.